This T cell receptor beta chain was sequenced in a study of cytomegalovirus exposure and HLA in healthy donors. Study-level information: Per a later analysis, the 550 to 850 first-cohort and some 110 validation repertoires shared one platform.

TCRdb's copy holds only in-frame clones and misses some; the assay was immunoSEQ multiplex PCR. The table includes about 56,000 clones, roughly 89% detected once. About this clone itself: Its antigen is currently unknown.

This CDR3 spans 17 amino acids. The trim removed 6 bases at V and 6 bases at J, leaving 20 bases unmatched. Germline-derived CDR1 and CDR2 are MDHEN and SYDVKM. Study-wide findings and caveats: In vitro confirmation showed three CMV-associated chains to be CMV antigen specific. First-cohort TCR clusters were later found to tend to co-occur in the roughly 110 validation repertoires. Researchers catalogued 150 or so TCR beta chains as cytomegalovirus-associated.

The gene calls are TRBV28 and TRBJ2-7; 7 bases align to TRBD2. The TCR was taken from a woman aged 18-30 years in good health and CMV-seronegative. Specimen: PBMCs. CDR3 amino acids: CASSLPTTSTTLSEQYF. DNA for the CDR3: TGTGCCAGCAGCCTACCCACGACTAGCACAACCCTTTCCGAGCAGTACTTC.